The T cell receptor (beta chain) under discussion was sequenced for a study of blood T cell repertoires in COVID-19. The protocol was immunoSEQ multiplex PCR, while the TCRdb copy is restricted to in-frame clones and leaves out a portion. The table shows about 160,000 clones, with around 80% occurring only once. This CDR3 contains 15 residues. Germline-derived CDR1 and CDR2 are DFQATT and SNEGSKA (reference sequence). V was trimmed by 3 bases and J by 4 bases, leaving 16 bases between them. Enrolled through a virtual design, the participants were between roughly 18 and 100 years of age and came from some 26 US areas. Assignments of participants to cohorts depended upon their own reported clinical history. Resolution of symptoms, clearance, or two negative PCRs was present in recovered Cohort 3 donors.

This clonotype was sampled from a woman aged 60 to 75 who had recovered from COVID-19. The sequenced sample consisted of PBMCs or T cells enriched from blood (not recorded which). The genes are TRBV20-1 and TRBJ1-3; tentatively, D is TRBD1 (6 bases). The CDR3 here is CSASPTGSWGNTIYF. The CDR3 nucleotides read TGCAGTGCTAGTCCCACAGGGTCGTGGGGAAACACCATATATTTT.